The 14 T cell receptor beta chains listed next were all sequenced from one sample in a study of CD8 T cells in ankylosing spondylitis. TCRdb reprocessed the 5' RACE reads via MiXCR and lists one record per CDR3 protein. The table lists about 240,000 distinct CDR3 sequences, 8.6% of them singletons. The material sequenced was blood, either unsorted or a sorted T cell fraction (not recorded which). The receptors come from a male donor with ankylosing spondylitis or in good health (not recorded which).

This clonotype has just a few counts. The chain combines TRBV20-1 with TRBJ2-1, with TRBD2 identical over 7 bases. V lost 2 bases to trimming and J lost 7 bases; unmatched junction nucleotides: 14. Germline lookup yields CDR1 DFQATT and CDR2 SNEGSKA (reference sequence). The CDR3 consists of 16 residues. This chain's CDR3 is CSARIPSLAAFNEQFF. CDR3 in DNA: TGCAGTGCTAGAATCCCCTCTCTAGCGGCCTTTAATGAGCAGTTCTTC.

This clonotype came up a few times. The gene calls are TRBV7-8 and TRBJ2-4; 9 nucleotides agree with TRBD2. CDR3 length: 20 residues. Germline CDR1 is SGHVS and CDR2 is FQNEAQ. V shed 0 bases and J 7 bases; nucleotides not matched to a gene: 19. CDR3 protein: CASSLARPSGKYVFVNIQYF. The CDR3 DNA reads as TGTGCCAGCAGCTTAGCAAGGCCTAGCGGGAAGTATGTGTTTGTGAACATTCAGTACTTC.

This clonotype has at least ten counts. The rearrangement uses TRBV20-1 and TRBJ1-2; 9 bases are a match to TRBD1. J lost 5 bases, V lost 3 bases, and 7 bases had no gene match. The CDR3 loop spans 14 amino acids. Germline CDR1 reads DFQATT; CDR2 reads SNEGSKA (reference sequence). The CDR3 coding sequence is TGCAGTGCTAGCCTCCCCGGGACAGGGTATGGCTACACCTTC. Amino acids: CSASLPGTGYGYTF.

The genes are TRBV5-6 and TRBJ2-5; 7 bases align to TRBD1. The CDR3 runs to 13 residues. With 5 bases clipped from V and 5 bases from J, the junction kept 6 bases outside the gene matches. CDR1 is SGHDT, CDR2 YYEEEE, per germline. This CDR3 reads CASSPTGIETQYF. The CDR3 DNA is TGTGCCAGCAGTCCGACAGGGATCGAGACCCAGTACTTC.

The sample holds a few counts of this clonotype. J is TRBJ1-1 and V is TRBV30; D unresolved. The V gene lost 0 bases and the J gene lost 1 base, with 6 bases spanning the gap. The CDR3 loop spans 13 amino acids. Germline V lookup: CDR1 GTSNPN, CDR2 SVGIG (reference sequence). The DNA for the CDR3 is TGTGCCTGGAGTGTACATTCGAACACTGAAGCTTTCTTT. Protein product: CAWSVHSNTEAFF. The whole variable domain, filled in from reference TRBV30 and TRBJ1-1, reads SQTIHQWPATLVQPVGSPLSLECTVEGTSNPNLYWYRQAAGRGLQLLFYSVGIGQISSEVPQNLSASRPQDRQFILSSKKLLLSDSGFYLCAWSVHSNTEAFFGQGTRLTVV.

This clonotype was seen ten or more times. The V and J genes are TRBV20-1 and TRBJ1-2; TRBD1 might be the D (6 bases). This CDR3 region has 14 residues. Germline-derived CDR1 and CDR2 are DFQATT and SNEGSKA (reference sequence). Between the trimmed V and J ends, which lost 6 bases and 4 bases, there was a span of 18 bases. In DNA, the CDR3 is TGCAGTGCCACGGGGGGGCACTCTGTCTATGGCTACACCTTC. This sequence encodes CSATGGHSVYGYTF.

This clonotype was counted many times. The V gene is TRBV5-6, the J gene TRBJ2-5, with 7 bases fitting TRBD1. CDR3 length: 14 amino acids. V shed 4 bases, J shed 4 bases, and the junction held 7 bases outside the gene matches. CDR1 and CDR2 (germline): SGHDT, YYEEEE. The CDR3 is CASSRNRGRETQYF. DNA of the CDR3: TGTGCCAGCAGCAGAAACAGGGGTCGAGAGACCCAGTACTTC. Combining the CDR3 with reference TRBV5-6 and TRBJ2-5 gives the whole variable domain DAGVTQSPTHLIKTRGQQVTLRCSPKSGHDTVSWYQQALGQGPQFIFQYYEEEERQRGNFPDRFSGHQFPNYSSELNVNALLLGDSALYLCASSRNRGRETQYFGPGTRLLVL.

This clonotype was seen ten or more times. The chain combines TRBV29-1 with TRBJ2-7, with TRBD2 matching over 8 bases. The CDR3 totals 13 residues. In germline, CDR1 is SQVTM, CDR2 ANQGSEA. V shed 3 bases, J shed 3 bases, and the junction held 4 bases outside the gene matches. CDR3 loop: CSVDSLAGYEQYF. In DNA form, the CDR3 reads TGCAGCGTTGATTCCCTAGCGGGCTACGAGCAGTACTTC.

There are many counts of this clonotype. The chain is built from TRBV7-8 and TRBJ1-1, with 9 nucleotides matching TRBD1. The CDR3 loop spans 14 amino acids. Germline CDR1 and CDR2: SGHVS and FQNEAQ. The V segment lost 2 bases and the J segment 6 bases; nucleotides outside the gene matches: 4. The CDR3: CASSLWDRAPEAFF. As DNA, the CDR3 is TGTGCCAGCAGCTTATGGGACAGGGCCCCTGAAGCTTTCTTT.

This clonotype was seen a handful of times. The J gene is TRBJ2-5, the V gene TRBV7-6; D is uncertain. This CDR3 contains 16 residues. The germline gives CDR1 SGHVS, CDR2 FNYEAQ. Trimming cost V 1 base and J 2 bases, with 14 bases left between them. CDR3 residues: CASSLGLGQGQETQYF. CDR3 coding DNA: TGTGCCAGCAGCTTAGGGCTAGGCCAAGGGCAAGAGACCCAGTACTTC.

This clonotype was counted ten times or more. The chain couples TRBV20-1 to TRBJ1-1; D remains ambiguous. The CDR3 runs 16 residues. V lost 7 bases to trimming and J lost 5 bases, with 26 bases between them. Per the germline V gene, CDR1 is DFQATT and CDR2 is SNEGSKA (reference sequence). The CDR3 DNA sequence: TGCAGTGTAGGACCCGGGCTCTCCTCCCTCGGAACTGAAGCTTTCTTT. Its protein product is CSVGPGLSSLGTEAFF.

Many counts were recorded for this clonotype. This chain connects TRBV20-1 to TRBJ2-5; D is unresolved. V was cut by 5 bases and J by 6 bases, with 7 bases left in between. The germline V gene encodes CDR1 DFQATT and CDR2 SNEGSKA (reference sequence). The CDR3 has 10 residues. The chain's CDR3 is CSAVRQTQYF. CDR3 sequence (DNA): TGCAGTGCTGTCAGGCAGACCCAGTACTTC.

This clonotype occurred many times. The chain recombines TRBV30 with TRBJ2-1, with D unclear. This CDR3 comprises 14 residues. CDR1 is GTSNPN, CDR2 SVGIG, per germline (reference sequence). V lost 4 bases and J 0 bases, leaving 10 bases between the germline ends. The CDR3 sequence: CAWNSPSSYNEQFF. CDR3 bases: TGTGCCTGGAACTCCCCTAGCTCCTACAATGAGCAGTTCTTC.

This clonotype was observed many times. The genes are TRBV6-1 and TRBJ1-6, with a weak D call TRBD1 (5 bases). There are 13 residues in the CDR3. Germline V gene lookup returns CDR1 MNHNS and CDR2 SASEGT. V lost 7 bases and J lost 13, with 17 bases in between. The CDR3 DNA reads TGTGCCAGCACCCCGTTGGGGGGGACGCCCCTCCACTTT. Protein product: CASTPLGGTPLHF.